This record looks at one TCR beta chain sequence and its context. Its target is not known. Adult donors, all healthy and HIV-negative, had no recent acute infections or vaccinations. There were only Caucasian adults among the donors, and all lived in Nashville, Tennessee. Using immunoSEQ multiplex PCR, the repertoire was profiled, and TCRdb retains in-frame clones only, with some absent. The sample records about 2 million clones, 95% being singletons. This CDR3 is 13 amino acids long. Germline V gives CDR1 MNHNS, CDR2 SASEGT. The V end was cut by 7 bases, the J end by 4 bases, with 13 bases between. The data belong to a study of shared clonotypes between healthy human individuals. Study summary: Three plates each covered CD4 naive and memory; CD8 naive two, CD8 memory one. Overall study results and limits: Blood alone was sampled, and tissue repertoires likely differ.

Sequencing was carried out using naive CD4+ T cells sorted from blood. The subset was: CD45RA+ positively selected. The V gene is TRBV6-1, the J gene TRBJ1-2; D is unclear. This sequence originates from a man younger than 35 in good health. CDR3 DNA sequence: TGTGCCAGCACCTCCCACATGCCCTATGGCTACACCTTC. Translation gives CASTSHMPYGYTF.